A single TCR beta chain is shown here with its context. Its target is not known. This sample stems from a study of cytomegalovirus exposure and HLA in healthy donors. Across the study: Most donors, just over 80% of over 350 genotyped, fell in the Caucasian-associated ancestry cluster. Broader study findings: In a later analysis, donors in an Asian-associated ancestry cluster reportedly had fewer N-insertions in productive TCRs than the cohort mean. For cytomegalovirus status, the classifier reportedly gave diagnoses with high specificity and sensitivity.

The PCR ran on 60 Vbeta and 13 Jbeta primers. Only in-frame clones appear in the TCRdb table, and some are missing; sequencing was by immunoSEQ multiplex PCR. The repertoire consists of roughly 110,000 clones, with more than 65% occurring once and the leading ten covering 6.1%. The germline V gene has CDR1 GTSNPN and CDR2 SVGIG (reference sequence). Trimming took 1 base from V and 4 from J, leaving 8 bases between them. The CDR3 covers 12 residues. The TCR originated in a woman aged 45-65 years in good health and CMV-seropositive. Specimen: PBMCs. V usage is TRBV30 and J usage is TRBJ2-7; D is ambiguous. In DNA, the CDR3 is TGTGCCTGGAGTGACTATCGGTACGAGCAGTACTTC. Amino acid sequence: CAWSDYRYEQYF.